The 28 T cell receptor beta chains below were found in one sample sequenced in a study of monozygotic twins with inflammatory bowel disease. TCRdb reanalyzed the 5' RACE reads, giving one entry per CDR3 protein sequence and no DNA. The sample has about 140,000 distinct CDR3 sequences, and its top ten clones hold approximately 2.5%. The sequencing sample was made of blood. Receptor source: a human donor with ulcerative colitis or Crohn's disease, or a healthy co-twin of an affected twin (not recorded which).

This chain uses TRBV7-2 with TRBJ2-2; TCRdb proposes TRBD1, but this gene call is untestable without DNA. From germline, CDR1 is SGHTA and CDR2 FQGNSA. The CDR3 has 16 amino acids. CDR3 region: CASSRRGAQSTGELFF.

V and J are TRBV20-1 and TRBJ2-2; as DNA is missing, the TRBD2 call by TCRdb cannot be tested. CDR3 length: 18 residues. CDR1 is DFQATT, CDR2 SNEGSKA, per germline (reference sequence). The chain's CDR3 is CSASRVAGGIPNTGELFF.

The chain joins TRBV7-2 to TRBJ1-3. CDR1 SGHTA and CDR2 FQGNSA come from the germline V gene. CDR3 length equals 16 residues. The CDR3 loop is CASSLEPRSSGNTIYF.

CDR3 loop: CASSPDRGFSYEQYF. V gene TRBV7-2 combines with J gene TRBJ2-7; no DNA is available, so the TRBD1 call from TCRdb remains unchecked. CDR3 length: 15 amino acids. CDR1 and CDR2 (germline): SGHTA, FQGNSA.

The V and J genes are TRBV25-1 and TRBJ1-5; no DNA is available, so the TRBD1 call from TCRdb remains unchecked. CDR1 is MGHDK, CDR2 SYGVNS, per germline. The CDR3 runs to 14 residues. This chain's CDR3 is CASSEWGGNQPQHF.

The chain uses TRBV19 and TRBJ1-5; TCRdb reports TRBD1, a call that lacks DNA to check it against. This CDR3 spans 15 amino acids. Germline V CDR1 and CDR2: LNHDA, SQIVND (reference sequence). CDR3 protein: CASSDRGLGNQPQHF.

V is TRBV7-9 and J is TRBJ2-1. The CDR3 spans 16 residues. Germline V CDR1 and CDR2: SEHNR, FQNEAQ (reference sequence). The CDR3 loop is CASSLRQVASYNEQFF.

The J gene is TRBJ2-3, the V gene TRBV30; TCRdb's assignment of TRBD1 cannot be checked, as there is no DNA. Germline assignment: CDR1 GTSNPN and CDR2 SVGIG (reference sequence). This CDR3 comprises 14 residues. The CDR3 reads CAWETGGATDTQYF.

The chain combines TRBV6-2 or TRBV6-3 with TRBJ1-4; TCRdb selects TRBD1, and the lack of DNA leaves this call unchecked. Germline V CDR1 and CDR2: MNHEY, SVGEGT. The CDR3 loop spans 14 amino acids. The CDR3 sequence: CASRNRERDEKLFF.

The rearrangement uses TRBV5-4 and TRBJ1-1. Germline lookup yields CDR1 SGHNT and CDR2 YYREEE (reference sequence). The CDR3 is 14 residues long. The CDR3 loop is CASSLLGTNTEAFF.

The chain uses TRBV20-1 and TRBJ1-1; TCRdb reports TRBD1, a call that lacks DNA to check it against. The CDR3 has 14 amino acids. Looked up from germline, CDR1 is DFQATT and CDR2 is SNEGSKA (reference sequence). The CDR3 here is CSARGQGADTEAFF.

The chain recombines TRBV20-1 with TRBJ2-2; TCRdb's D call, TRBD1, is unchecked because there is no DNA. This CDR3 is 13 amino acids long. The germline V gene has CDR1 DFQATT and CDR2 SNEGSKA (reference sequence). The CDR3 region is CSAREEGVGELFF.

The chain carries TRBV29-1 and TRBJ2-4; TCRdb's D call of TRBD1 is untestable without DNA. The germline V gene has CDR1 SQVTM and CDR2 ANQGSEA. The CDR3 totals 13 residues. CDR3: CSVEGHLKNIQYF.

The V and J genes are TRBV5-1 and TRBJ1-3; checking the TCRdb D call of TRBD1 is not possible without DNA. This CDR3 contains 20 residues. Per germline, CDR1 SGHRS and CDR2 YFSETQ. The CDR3 sequence is CASSSARDSSLKDGGNTIYF.

The chain carries TRBV9 and TRBJ2-1; TCRdb designates TRBD1, a call that cannot be tested without DNA. The CDR3 extends over 15 amino acids. In germline, CDR1 is SGDLS, CDR2 YYNGEE. The CDR3 is CASSVGGESYYEQFF.

The rearrangement links TRBV9 to TRBJ1-2. In germline, CDR1 is SGDLS, CDR2 YYNGEE. CDR3 length: 15 amino acids. This CDR3 reads CASSVADGGSYGYTF.

The V and J genes are TRBV2 and TRBJ2-7; the D gene TCRdb calls, TRBD2, cannot be checked with no DNA. The CDR3 has 16 amino acids. Germline loops: CDR1 SNHLY, CDR2 FYNNEI. The CDR3 spells CASSETRLAGTYEQYF.

The chain employs TRBV7-3 and TRBJ2-2; TCRdb outputs TRBD1, but without DNA this stays unchecked. Per germline, CDR1 SGHTA and CDR2 FQGTGA. The CDR3 totals 15 residues. CDR3 residues: CASSPGQGSTGELFF.

The V gene is TRBV4-3, the J gene TRBJ1-2; TCRdb lists TRBD1, though no DNA is available to test this call. CDR1 LGHNA and CDR2 YSLEER come from the germline V gene. The CDR3 totals 19 residues. CDR3 sequence: CASSQEMDQGTEFNYGYTF.

J is TRBJ1-3 and V is TRBV7-2; TCRdb indicates TRBD1, and absent DNA this call remains unverified. In germline, CDR1 is SGHTA, CDR2 FQGNSA. The CDR3 length is 16 residues. CDR3 loop: CASSLAPGATGNTIYF. Looking up the rest from reference TRBV7-2 and TRBJ1-3 gives the full variable domain: GAGVSQSPSNKVTEKGKDVELRCDPISGHTALYWYRQSLGQGLEFLIYFQGNSAPDKSGLPSDRFSAERTGGSVSTLTIQRTQQEDSAVYLCASSLAPGATGNTIYFGEGSWLTVV.

CDR3 region: CASSYSPEAAYEQYF. This rearrangement joins TRBV6-5 to TRBJ2-7. Germline CDR1 is MNHEY and CDR2 is SVGAGI. The CDR3 spans 15 residues.

The gene calls are TRBV4-2 and TRBJ2-1. Germline-derived CDR1 and CDR2 are LGHNA and YNFKEQ. The CDR3 has 17 amino acids. CDR3 amino acids: CASSQEERALSYNEQFF.

The chain employs TRBV20-1 and TRBJ2-3; TCRdb designates TRBD1, a call that cannot be tested without DNA. The CDR3 spans 15 residues. Germline lookup yields CDR1 DFQATT and CDR2 SNEGSKA (reference sequence). CDR3 loop: CSARAARGQLDTQYF.

The chain combines TRBV7-2 with TRBJ2-5. The CDR3 is 12 residues long. Germline lookup yields CDR1 SGHTA and CDR2 FQGNSA. The CDR3 loop is CASSYRGETQYF.

CDR3 loop: CAIEGQGDEQYF. The V gene is TRBV10-3, the J gene TRBJ2-7; TCRdb names TRBD1, which stays unverified in the absence of DNA. CDR1 and CDR2 from the germline V gene are ENHRY and SYGVKD. The CDR3 is 12 amino acids.

This chain connects TRBV25-1 to TRBJ2-7; TCRdb gives TRBD2 as the D gene, but with no DNA this cannot be confirmed. The CDR3 has 15 amino acids. From germline, CDR1 is MGHDK and CDR2 SYGVNS. The chain's CDR3 is CASRLTSGGSYEQYF.

This sequence joins TRBV5-6 and TRBJ2-5; TCRdb's D call, TRBD1, is unchecked because there is no DNA. Germline CDR1 and CDR2: SGHDT and YYEEEE. This CDR3 has 14 residues. The CDR3 loop is CASSGTGGGQTQYF.

The rearrangement links TRBV20-1 to TRBJ1-2. Germline V gene lookup returns CDR1 DFQATT and CDR2 SNEGSKA (reference sequence). This CDR3 has 13 amino acids. CDR3: CSARDLNNYGYTF.